These 21 T cell receptor beta chains originate from one sample sequenced in a study of blood T cell repertoires in COVID-19. TCRdb's copy holds only in-frame clones and misses some; the assay was immunoSEQ multiplex PCR. In the table there are approximately 75,000 clones, approximately 80% of which are singletons. Material for sequencing was peripheral blood. The source is a man under 40 with COVID-19, enrolled during active disease.

This chain connects TRBV11-2 to TRBJ2-7; possible D gene TRBD1, 5 bases. CDR1 SGHAT and CDR2 FQNNGV come from the germline V gene. V gave up 2 bases and J gave up 0 bases, with 8 bases separating them. This CDR3 is built from 14 residues. CDR3 bases: TGTGCCAGCAGCTTACAGGGCTCCTCCTACGAGCAGTACTTC. It encodes CASSLQGSSYEQYF.

The V call is TRBV7-9, the J call TRBJ2-3, with TRBD2 matching over 7 bases. Per germline, CDR1 SEHNR and CDR2 FQNEAQ (reference sequence). Trimming cost V 5 bases and J 5 bases; bases outside gene matches: 10. This CDR3 has 15 residues. The CDR3 here is CASSPAGEDGDTQYF. The DNA of the CDR3 is TGTGCCAGCAGCCCGGCGGGGGAGGATGGAGATACGCAGTATTTT.

The sample holds a few counts of this clone. The chain uses TRBV18 and TRBJ2-7, with 9 positions matching TRBD1. The CDR3 has 15 residues. Germline lookup yields CDR1 KGHSH and CDR2 LQKENI. V was pared by 3 bases and J by 0 bases, with 3 bases of the junction left unmatched. As DNA, the CDR3 is TGTGCCAGCTCACCGACAGGGGGAAACTCCTACGAGCAGTACTTC. It specifies CASSPTGGNSYEQYF. Combining the CDR3 with reference TRBV18 and TRBJ2-7 gives the whole variable domain NAGVMQNPRHLVRRRGQEARLRCSPMKGHSHVYWYRQLPEEGLKFMVYLQKENIIDESGMPKERFSAEFPKEGPSILRIQQVVRGDSAAYFCASSPTGGNSYEQYFGPGTRLTVT.

This chain uses TRBV6-2 or TRBV6-3 with TRBJ2-3; the match to TRBD2 covers 9 bases. V dropped 0 bases and J dropped 4; count of bases not matched to a gene: 5. Germline-derived CDR1 and CDR2 are MNHEY and SVGEGT. The CDR3 spans 16 residues. As DNA, the CDR3 is TGTGCCAGCAGTTACTCGGAGCGGGAGGCCGCAGATACGCAGTATTTT. This sequence encodes CASSYSEREAADTQYF.

This rearrangement joins TRBV27 to TRBJ2-1; D is possibly TRBD2 (5 bases). The CDR3 spans 17 residues. The V gene lost 5 bases and the J gene lost 9 bases, with 26 bases spanning the gap. Germline V gene data show CDR1 as MNHEY and CDR2 as SMNVEV (reference sequence). In DNA form, the CDR3 reads TGTGCCAGCAGTACCTCCCGCGGGCGCGGGTATCGCACTGAGCAGTTCTTC. It yields the protein CASSTSRGRGYRTEQFF.

The chain carries TRBV12-5 and TRBJ2-5; D gene unclear. CDR1 and CDR2 (germline): LGHNT, FRNRAP. Trimming stripped 6 bases from V and 7 bases from J, with 9 bases between. This CDR3 has 11 amino acids. The chain's CDR3 is CASGPSGTQYF. The CDR3 DNA sequence: TGTGCTAGTGGACCCTCAGGGACCCAGTACTTC.

This clone was observed a handful of times. This chain joins TRBV2 and TRBJ2-5; 7 nucleotides match TRBD2. Germline V gives CDR1 SNHLY, CDR2 FYNNEI. Trimming took 2 bases from V and 4 from J; bases not matched to a gene: 4. The CDR3 runs to 14 residues. DNA of the CDR3: TGTGCCAGCAGTGAAACGTCTAGCGGAGAGACCCAGTACTTC. It codes for CASSETSSGETQYF.

This clone was recorded once. The V and J genes are TRBV19 and TRBJ2-3, with 7 nucleotides matching TRBD2. Germline trimming cut 1 base from V and 1 base from J; bases unmatched to any gene: 2. This CDR3 region has 15 residues. Germline V CDR1 and CDR2: LNHDA, SQIVND (reference sequence). The CDR3 loop is CASSIVLAGTDTQYF. Written as DNA, the CDR3 is TGTGCCAGTAGTATAGTCCTAGCGGGCACAGATACGCAGTATTTT. The entire variable domain, with the rest obtained from reference TRBV19 and TRBJ2-3, is as follows: DGGITQSPKYLFRKEGQNVTLSCEQNLNHDAMYWYRQDPGQGLRLIYYSQIVNDFQKGDIAEGYSVSREKKESFPLTVTSAQKNPTAFYLCASSIVLAGTDTQYFGPGTRLTVL.

The chain couples TRBV19 to TRBJ2-1; tentative D call: TRBD2 (5 bases). This CDR3 is 15 amino acids long. With 4 bases removed from V and 0 bases from J, the gap between germline ends came to 10 bases. The germline V gene encodes CDR1 LNHDA and CDR2 SQIVND (reference sequence). The CDR3 here is CASSRLSASYNEQFF. DNA for the CDR3: TGTGCCAGTAGTAGACTAAGCGCCTCCTACAATGAGCAGTTCTTC.

The V and J genes are TRBV6-6 and TRBJ1-1, with D possibly TRBD1 on 6 matching bases. Germline V gene data show CDR1 as MNHNY and CDR2 as SVGAGI (reference sequence). The CDR3 loop spans 16 amino acids. With 5 bases removed from V and 3 bases from J, the gap between germline ends came to 19 bases. The CDR3 sequence: CASSPTPGQGYTEAFF. The CDR3 nucleotides read TGTGCCAGCAGTCCCACCCCAGGCCAGGGGTACACTGAAGCTTTCTTT.

This clone was seen once. The chain recombines TRBV2 with TRBJ2-7; no clear D. V lost 6 bases, J lost 4 bases, and 10 bases lay in between. The germline V gene encodes CDR1 SNHLY and CDR2 FYNNEI. This CDR3 is 12 amino acids long. The CDR3 DNA is TGTGCCAGCAGGCCCGACTCGTACGAGCAGTACTTC. Amino acid sequence: CASRPDSYEQYF.

This sequence joins TRBV6-4 and TRBJ2-1, with 11 bases identical to TRBD2. Germline V lookup: CDR1 MRHNA, CDR2 SNTAGT. CDR3 length: 16 amino acids. Trimming removed 6 bases from V and 4 bases from J; junction bases left unmatched: 8. In DNA form, the CDR3 reads TGTGCCAGCAGGAATAGCGGGAGGGCCGAATACAATGAGCAGTTCTTC. This codes for CASRNSGRAEYNEQFF.

The V call is TRBV18, the J call TRBJ1-5; D gene ambiguous. This CDR3 region has 15 residues. CDR1 KGHSH and CDR2 LQKENI come from the germline V gene. Trimming removed 2 bases at V and 5 bases at J, with 13 bases between. The CDR3 region has the DNA TGTGCCAGCTCACCAGGAGGGAATAGGGATCAGCCCCAGCATTTT. As protein: CASSPGGNRDQPQHF. Looking up the rest from reference TRBV18 and TRBJ1-5 gives the full variable domain: NAGVMQNPRHLVRRRGQEARLRCSPMKGHSHVYWYRQLPEEGLKFMVYLQKENIIDESGMPKERFSAEFPKEGPSILRIQQVVRGDSAAYFCASSPGGNRDQPQHFGDGTRLSIL.

This chain joins TRBV28 and TRBJ1-3, with D possibly being TRBD1 (5 bases). V lost 3 bases, J lost 0 bases, and 12 bases lay in between. CDR1 and CDR2 from the germline V gene are MDHEN and SYDVKM. The CDR3 sequence is 16 residues long. The CDR3 DNA sequence: TGTGCCAGCAGTTTGTTTAGGGGCGTCTCTGGAAACACCATATATTTT. Translated, it gives CASSLFRGVSGNTIYF.

The chain employs TRBV29-1 and TRBJ2-3; D might be TRBD2 (5 bases). The germline CDR1 and CDR2 sequences are SQVTM and ANQGSEA. The CDR3 is 17 residues long. Trimming removed 2 bases from V and 4 bases from J, with 22 bases in between. The CDR3 sequence: CSVEWRQQRIWPDTQYF. The CDR3 nucleotides read TGCAGCGTTGAATGGAGGCAACAGCGGATTTGGCCAGATACGCAGTATTTT.

This sequence joins TRBV6-1 and TRBJ2-1; 10 nucleotides align to TRBD2. This CDR3 is built from 17 residues. The germline CDR1 and CDR2 sequences are MNHNS and SASEGT. With V trimmed by 0 bases and J by 8 bases, 10 bases remained unmatched. CDR3 protein: CASSEAGRGSGRYEQFF. The CDR3, as DNA: TGTGCCAGCAGTGAAGCGGGTCGGGGTAGCGGGAGGTATGAGCAGTTCTTC.

This chain uses TRBV9 with TRBJ2-7; 14 bases are a match to TRBD2. The germline CDR1 and CDR2 sequences are SGDLS and YYNGEE. After removal of 0 bases from V and 6 bases from J, the junction contained 2 bases not matched to a gene. This CDR3 region has 15 residues. CDR3 nucleotide sequence: TGTGCCAGCAGCGTAGCTGGGACTAGCGGGAGCGAGCAGTACTTC. Translated, it gives CASSVAGTSGSEQYF.

This clone was found once. This chain uses TRBV11-2 with TRBJ2-6; tentatively, D is TRBD2 (6 bases). Germline V CDR1 and CDR2: SGHAT, FQNNGV. The CDR3 has 16 amino acids. Trimming shortened V by 6 bases and J by 2 bases, and 14 bases separated the two germline ends. CDR3 protein: CASRHQGGPGANVLTF. DNA for the CDR3: TGTGCCAGCAGGCATCAGGGAGGCCCTGGGGCCAACGTCCTGACTTTC.

CDR3 residues: CASSGADRLNFRVHNSPLHF. CDR3 bases: TGTGCCAGCAGTGGAGCCGACAGGCTGAATTTTCGGGTCCATAATTCACCCCTCCACTTT. The rearrangement joins TRBV6-1 to TRBJ1-6, with D maybe TRBD1 (6 bases). Germline V gene data show CDR1 as MNHNS and CDR2 as SASEGT. The CDR3 length is 20 residues. Trimming pared 4 bases from V and 5 bases from J, leaving 27 bases between.

The chain is built from TRBV18 and TRBJ1-2; D is ambiguous. The germline gives CDR1 KGHSH, CDR2 LQKENI. Trimming removed 4 bases at V and 7 bases at J, with 10 bases between. This CDR3 contains 12 residues. CDR3 sequence (DNA): TGTGCCAGCTCACAGGGAGGAAGTGGCTACACCTTC. Protein product: CASSQGGSGYTF.

The gene calls are TRBV2 and TRBJ2-5; no reliable D call. Germline V CDR1 and CDR2: SNHLY, FYNNEI. Trimming left V 7 bases short and J 5 bases short, with 5 bases between. The CDR3 extends over 10 amino acids. The CDR3 spells CASNEETQYF. The CDR3 bases are TGTGCCAGCAACGAGGAGACCCAGTACTTC. Together with reference TRBV2 and TRBJ2-5, the CDR3 gives the full variable domain: EPEVTQTPSHQVTQMGQEVILRCVPISNHLYFYWYRQILGQKVEFLVSFYNNEISEKSEIFDDQFSVERPDGSNFTLKIRSTKLEDSAMYFCASNEETQYFGPGTRLLVL.